These 6 T cell receptor beta chains originate from one sample sequenced in a study of control samples from healthy donors and cancer patients. Sequencing used immunoSEQ multiplex PCR; TCRdb keeps in-frame clones, though not all of them. The profile shows over 150,000 clones, 95% to 96% of them singletons. The sample comprised blood. Source of these receptors: a woman aged 25 to 39 in good health.

DNA for the CDR3: TGTGCCAGCAGCTTAGCGGCGGGACTAGCGGGAACAGATACGCAGTATTTT. Translating gives CASSLAAGLAGTDTQYF. V is TRBV7-8 and J is TRBJ2-3; TRBD2 matches 13 bases. V lost 0 bases to trimming and J lost 3 bases; unmatched junction nucleotides: 3. The CDR3 is 17 amino acids. The germline V gene encodes CDR1 SGHVS and CDR2 FQNEAQ.

This clone was seen only once. This chain connects TRBV7-8 to TRBJ2-7; D not resolved. Germline CDR1 is SGHVS and CDR2 is FQNEAQ. This CDR3 has 14 amino acids. V was trimmed by 1 base and J by 0 bases, leaving 7 bases between them. CDR3 DNA: TGTGCCAGCAGCTTAGAGGGCAGCTCCTACGAGCAGTACTTC. This gives the protein CASSLEGSSYEQYF.

The chain recombines TRBV6-6 with TRBJ2-5; D call uncertain. The CDR3 contains 12 residues. Trimming removed 7 bases at V and 4 bases at J, with 10 bases between. Germline lookup yields CDR1 MNHNY and CDR2 SVGAGI (reference sequence). CDR3 bases: TGTGCCAGCAAGGGCGAGGCAGAGACCCAGTACTTC. This encodes CASKGEAETQYF.

The chain recombines TRBV6-5 with TRBJ1-5; the D gene is possibly TRBD1 (5 bases). CDR3 length: 14 amino acids. The V and J ends lost 5 bases and 7 bases respectively, with 15 bases between them. Looked up from germline, CDR1 is MNHEY and CDR2 is SVGAGI. This chain's CDR3 is CASSHSQGGQPQHF. The CDR3 DNA reads as TGTGCCAGCAGTCATTCGCAGGGTGGACAGCCCCAGCATTTT.

The rearrangement links TRBV28 to TRBJ1-1; 9 nucleotides line up with TRBD1. This CDR3 spans 15 amino acids. Per the germline V gene, CDR1 is MDHEN and CDR2 is SYDVKM. Losses at the gene ends were 5 bases for V and 5 bases for J; bases not matched to a gene: 9. The CDR3, as DNA: TGTGCCAGCAGTACCCAACAGGGGGCGTTTACTGAAGCTTTCTTT. It codes for CASSTQQGAFTEAFF.

In its sample, this clone was seen once. The chain has TRBV19 and TRBJ2-2, with D uncertain. The CDR3 has 13 amino acids. V was trimmed by 4 bases and J by 4 bases, leaving 7 bases between them. Looked up from germline, CDR1 is LNHDA and CDR2 is SQIVND (reference sequence). The CDR3 DNA follows: TGTGCCAGTAGTAGCCGCGGCACCGGGGAGCTGTTTTTT. The encoded protein is CASSSRGTGELFF.